This TCR beta chain was profiled in a study of blood T cells in healthy people across ages (dated by TCRdb to between 2015 and 2016). Background for the entire study: Template switching captured roughly one uniquely barcoded TCR beta cDNA molecule per two T cells in model experiments. The donors were split into four age groups: young (average about 15 years), middle-aged (39), aged (about 62) and long-lived (roughly 80). The study measured age-related changes in TCR beta repertoire diversity using deep sequencing normalized with unique cDNA molecular identifiers. Using the same blood draw, the study looked at two additional independent replicas of 1 million unique cDNA reads for two donors, one aged 18 to 29 and the other aged 80 or older. To avoid experimental bias, donors of different ages were randomly spread across the sequencing lanes. Points the paper makes about the study in general: Estimates of total diversity from one million sequenced T cells were regarded as lower bounds and underestimates. Compared with the aged group, more naive CD4+ T cells, fewer expanded clones and increased TCR diversity were shown by the long-lived group, suggesting age selection. Since profiling was done on bulk unsorted PBMCs, naive and antigen-experienced compartments could not be conclusively compared. Because donor CMV infection status was unknown, age-related changes in expanded clonotypes were potentially confounded. Observed TCR beta diversity per million T cells fell roughly linearly with age, and a significant reduction was already apparent by age roughly 40. There was a strong correlation between observed TCR beta diversity and the percentage of naive T cells measured by flow cytometry.

Systemically healthy Caucasian individuals from Russia, 35 to 50 in total and aged roughly 6 to 100 years, were included as donors. Each donor gave about 10 milliliters of peripheral blood, drawn into EDTA-treated Vacutainer tubes. PBMCs were isolated by Ficoll-Paque density-gradient centrifugation, with at least 6 million obtained per sample. Trizol reagent was used to extract total RNA from PBMCs, with at least 5.5 micrograms per sample. The percentages of naive CD45RAhigh/CD27high T cells were determined by flow cytometry on a PBMC aliquot from every donor. For this clonotype: The antigen it recognizes is unknown. No quality values exist for individual bases; no much larger clone is one base distant.

The method was 5' RACE. Sequenced on an Illumina HiSeq 2500. A second PCR of roughly 6 to 11 cycles was run with a J-beta primer mix and a sample-barcoded 5' primer. Each TCR beta cDNA molecule received a unique molecular identifier from a template-switch 5' adaptor carrying 12 random nucleotides. Each sample yielded at least 3 million CDR3-containing paired-end reads. First-strand cDNA synthesis was performed from all RNA using the Mint cDNA synthesis kit, with priming by a TRBC-specific oligonucleotide. Following uracil-DNA glycosylase treatment, a first 18-cycle PCR with universal primers M1SS and BC2_uni_R was performed on all cDNA. The original pipeline was this. For normalization, 1 million high-quality reads, each with a distinct molecular identifier, were randomly selected from each sample. Reads sharing molecular identifiers were discarded rather than binned into consensus sequences. CDR3 identification, clonotype clustering and error correction used MiTCR with a Q25 quality threshold and the strictest error-elimination algorithm. A nonparametric unseen species model with Euler transformation was used to estimate a lower bound on total TCR beta diversity. TCRdb itself trimmed the public reads at Q25 with fastp, ran MiXCR and retained productive beta chains. Identical CDR3 proteins give one entry, which carries the most common genes and DNA. The V and J calls were not made by the authors but by TCRdb's processing. The sample data list about 1,400,000 distinct CDR3 sequences, and approximately 59% of these were observed just once. The ten largest clones take up approximately 7% of the sample.

CDR1 is given as SQVTM and CDR2 as ANQGSEA, both from the germline V gene. Trimming at the junction amounts to 7 bases on V and 11 bases on J, and the germline ends lie 23 bases apart. The CDR3 has 14 amino acids, counting the end cysteine and phenylalanine. Just the 42-base CDR3 DNA is kept, in frame starting at base 1. The sequenced sample consisted of blood. The TCR comes from a man aged 18 to 30 in good health. The chain is assembled from TRBV29-1 and TRBJ1-4; the D gene is perhaps TRBD1, on 5 matching bases. In nucleotides, the sequence is TGCAGCGCTACCACCGGGACCTCCTCCGAGAAACTGTTTTTT. This translates into CSATTGTSSEKLFF.